One TCR beta chain is described in this entry. The target antigen is unknown. This sample is part of a study of CD8+CD57+ T cells in acquired aplastic anemia. The overall study: Average DNA yield from sorted CD4+ and CD8+ cells was about 2.9 ug. Findings and limits, study-wide: Under 35 was the count of CD8+ CDR3 sequences that patients shared with controls.

TCR beta VDJ and CDR3 were profiled, and genomic DNA was the template. MiXCR, applied by TCRdb to the reads, yields one record per CDR3 protein. The sample yields a few hundred thousand distinct CDR3 sequences, 82% seen once. In germline, CDR1 is SGDLS, CDR2 YYNGEE. Trimming removed 5 bases from V and 8 bases from J, with 14 bases in between. CDR3 length equals 12 residues. An expansion of CD8+CD57+ cells by flow cytometry had been shown in patients chosen for sequencing. All participating patients were living with severe acquired aplastic anemia. Sampling of blood occurred while the patients had still received no therapy.

The sequence derives from a human donor with aplastic anemia. The chain is built from TRBV9 and TRBJ2-7; D is perhaps TRBD2 (5 bases). Source material: sorted CD4+, CD8+, or CD8+CD57+ T cells (not recorded which) from PBMCs. As DNA, the CDR3 is TGTGCCAGCAGATTGGGGAGTTACAAGCAGTACTTC. It is translated as CASRLGSYKQYF.